Presented here are 22 T cell receptor beta chains from one specimen sequenced in a study of CD8+ T cells in alopecia areata (dated by TCRdb to 2016 to 2019). Library method: the immunoSEQ multiplex PCR assay. RNA was extracted from all samples and reverse transcribed into cDNA as template for TCR sequencing. The clones in this table, taken by TCRdb from immuneACCESS, are in-frame only. Not every clone is retained; where verified, under half of the shortfall comes from an unresolved V gene, and the cause of the rest is unknown. The sample table lists 140,000 to 150,000 clones, approximately 60% of them with a count of one. The ten biggest clones cover approximately 34% of the sample. The sample was CD8+ T cells sorted from blood. These receptors all come from a human donor in good health.

This chain links TRBV5-1 with TRBJ2-3; 7 bases are a match to TRBD2. This CDR3 contains 16 residues. The trim removed 0 bases at V and 4 bases at J, leaving 8 bases unmatched. Germline V gene sequence: CDR1 SGHRS, CDR2 YFSETQ. The CDR3 DNA reads as TGCGCCAGCAGCTTGGATCGACGGGAGGCGGCAGATACGCAGTATTTT. It codes for CASSLDRREAADTQYF.

The CDR3: CASSPGTGANQPQHF. The CDR3 nucleotides are TGTGCCAGCAGTCCCGGGACAGGGGCCAATCAGCCCCAGCATTTT. The chain has TRBV25-1 and TRBJ1-5; TRBD1 matches at 10 bases. J was trimmed by 3 bases and V by 5 bases; bases with no gene match: 4. The CDR3 contains 15 residues. The V gene's germline CDR1 is MGHDK and CDR2 SYGVNS.

The V and J genes are TRBV7-9 and TRBJ1-5; possibly TRBD1 for D (6 bases). This CDR3 spans 14 amino acids. Germline CDR1 and CDR2: SEHNR and FQNEAQ (reference sequence). V was cut by 1 base and J by 7 bases, with 11 bases left in between. DNA of the CDR3: TGTGCCAGCAGCTTAGGAGGCAGGGGACAGCCCCAGCATTTT. Protein product: CASSLGGRGQPQHF.

V and J are TRBV4-1 and TRBJ2-3, with 7 bases identical to TRBD2. V lost 4 bases to trimming and J lost 4 bases; unmatched junction nucleotides: 8. This CDR3 region has 15 residues. Germline V gene lookup returns CDR1 MGHRA and CDR2 YSYEKL. The CDR3 here is CASSLLAGRADTQYF. CDR3 coding DNA: TGCGCCAGCAGCCTTCTCGCGGGGAGGGCAGATACGCAGTATTTT.

This clone was counted between two and nine times. This chain uses TRBV2 with TRBJ2-1, with D possibly TRBD2 on 5 matching bases. The V end lost 6 bases, the J end lost 8 bases, and 14 bases lay between the germline ends. This CDR3 comprises 13 residues. Germline loops: CDR1 SNHLY, CDR2 FYNNEI. The CDR3 bases are TGTGCCAGCAGACTACGAACGAGGGATGAGCAGTTCTTC. Amino acids: CASRLRTRDEQFF. Together with reference TRBV2 and TRBJ2-1, the CDR3 gives the full variable domain: EPEVTQTPSHQVTQMGQEVILRCVPISNHLYFYWYRQILGQKVEFLVSFYNNEISEKSEIFDDQFSVERPDGSNFTLKIRSTKLEDSAMYFCASRLRTRDEQFFGPGTRLTVL.

This rearrangement joins TRBV27 to TRBJ2-7; D remains ambiguous. The CDR3 has 12 residues. Looked up from germline, CDR1 is MNHEY and CDR2 is SMNVEV (reference sequence). V gave up 3 bases and J gave up 2 bases, with 5 bases separating them. The CDR3, as DNA: TGTGCCAGCAGTTTTGACACCTACGAGCAGTACTTC. Translation gives CASSFDTYEQYF.

The J gene is TRBJ2-7, the V gene TRBV7-9, with a tentative D call TRBD2 (5 bases). Germline-derived CDR1 and CDR2 are SEHNR and FQNEAQ (reference sequence). This CDR3 has 12 amino acids. Trimming shortened V by 2 bases and J by 7 bases, and 9 bases separated the two germline ends. The CDR3 nucleotides read TGTGCCAGCAGCTTACTGGAGGAGGAGCAGTACTTC. It translates to CASSLLEEEQYF.

The chain joins TRBV5-1 to TRBJ2-1; TRBD1 matches 9 bases. From germline, CDR1 is SGHRS and CDR2 YFSETQ. There are 17 residues in the CDR3. V lost 0 bases, J lost 2 bases, and 6 bases stayed unmatched. This CDR3 is CASSLEVRTGAYNEQFF. DNA for the CDR3: TGCGCCAGCAGCTTGGAGGTCCGGACAGGGGCCTACAATGAGCAGTTCTTC.

The rearrangement links TRBV12-5 to TRBJ2-2; no definite D call. The CDR3 runs 14 residues. Germline loops: CDR1 LGHNT, CDR2 FRNRAP. V lost 5 bases to trimming and J lost 5 bases, with 12 bases between them. The CDR3 spells CASGTDLETGELFF. CDR3 nucleotide sequence: TGTGCTAGTGGTACCGATCTCGAAACCGGGGAGCTGTTTTTT.

This clone was counted once. The chain combines TRBV7-9 with TRBJ2-1, with 8 bases identical to TRBD2. V lost 5 bases and J lost 2; bases outside the gene matches: 8. Germline CDR1 is SEHNR and CDR2 is FQNEAQ (reference sequence). The CDR3 sequence is 16 residues long. The CDR3 region is CASSPMAGGTYNEQFF. CDR3 bases: TGTGCCAGCAGCCCGATGGCGGGAGGAACCTACAATGAGCAGTTCTTC.

The CDR3 loop is CASSPGQFSTDTQYF. DNA of the CDR3: TGCGCCAGCAGCCCGGGACAGTTTAGCACAGATACGCAGTATTTT. This chain connects TRBV5-1 to TRBJ2-3; 7 nucleotides match TRBD1. Germline V gene sequence: CDR1 SGHRS, CDR2 YFSETQ. The V and J ends lost 4 bases and 0 bases, in that order; junction bases with no gene match: 5. This CDR3 is 15 amino acids long.

The chain employs TRBV28 and TRBJ2-1, with D unclear. Germline CDR1 reads MDHEN; CDR2 reads SYDVKM. V was shortened by 5 bases and J by 10 bases, with 9 bases between the two germline ends. This CDR3 is 11 amino acids long. As DNA, the CDR3 is TGTGCCAGCAGTGACCCCTTCGAGCAGTTCTTC. Translation: CASSDPFEQFF.

The chain has TRBV5-1 and TRBJ2-1, with 8 positions matching TRBD2. This CDR3 comprises 18 residues. Germline V CDR1 and CDR2: SGHRS, YFSETQ. V was pared by 0 bases and J by 0 bases, with 8 bases of the junction left unmatched. CDR3 sequence: CASSLVLAGLSSYNEQFF. CDR3 sequence (DNA): TGCGCCAGCAGCTTGGTGCTAGCGGGCCTTAGCTCCTACAATGAGCAGTTCTTC.

A word on this clone: At the DNA level, this CDR3 is encoded by other sequences in the same sample as well. V and J are TRBV27 and TRBJ2-1; 14 positions agree with TRBD2. This CDR3 has 15 residues. After removal of 4 bases from V and 7 bases from J, the junction contained 3 bases not matched to a gene. The germline V gene encodes CDR1 MNHEY and CDR2 SMNVEV (reference sequence). CDR3 DNA sequence: TGTGCCAGCAGTTCAGGGACTAGCGGGAGAAATGAGCAGTTCTTC. It specifies CASSSGTSGRNEQFF.

The rearrangement links TRBV23-1 to TRBJ2-2; D call uncertain. TRBV23-1 is an open reading frame whose function is uncertain. The CDR3 totals 19 residues. Deletions cut 0 bases from V and 0 bases from J, with 17 bases between. CDR3 nucleotides: TGCGCCAGCAGTCAATCGTCGGTATACAGAGAGACGAACACCGGGGAGCTGTTTTTT. Its translation: CASSQSSVYRETNTGELFF.

This clone was recorded a few times. In nucleotides, the CDR3 is TGTGCCAGCAGACTGGACACGGGGTATAACACTGAAGCTTTCTTT. It is translated as CASRLDTGYNTEAFF. The chain recombines TRBV5-5 with TRBJ1-1, with a possible D match to TRBD1 (5 bases). The germline gives CDR1 SGHKS, CDR2 YYEKEE (reference sequence). The V and J ends lost 5 bases and 2 bases respectively, with 16 bases between them. The CDR3 loop spans 15 amino acids.

This clone has just a few counts. V and J are TRBV14 and TRBJ2-1; D gene uncertain. Trimming removed 0 bases from V and 5 bases from J, with 2 bases in between. The CDR3 spans 12 residues. CDR1 SGHDN and CDR2 FVKESK come from the germline V gene. The CDR3: CASSQDNNEQFF. CDR3 coding DNA: TGTGCCAGCAGCCAAGATAACAATGAGCAGTTCTTC. The full variable domain, its missing parts supplied by reference TRBV14 and TRBJ2-1, is EAGVTQFPSHSVIEKGQTVTLRCDPISGHDNLYWYRRVMGKEIKFLLHFVKESKQDESGMPNNRFLAERTGGTYSTLKVQPAELEDSGVYFCASSQDNNEQFFGPGTRLTVL.

J is TRBJ2-7 and V is TRBV13; D is uncertain. Germline CDR1 and CDR2: PRHDT and FYEKMQ (reference sequence). V was shortened by 5 bases and J by 3 bases, with 11 bases between the two germline ends. The CDR3 length is 13 residues. The chain's CDR3 is CASSQTGYYEQYF. DNA for the CDR3: TGTGCCAGCAGCCAAACCGGGTACTACGAGCAGTACTTC.

This clone was observed at least ten times. The chain is built from TRBV10-2 and TRBJ2-1; possible D gene TRBD2, 6 bases. Germline V lookup: CDR1 WSHSY, CDR2 SAAADI. The V and J ends lost 6 bases and 7 bases respectively, with 16 bases between them. This CDR3 region has 14 residues. The CDR3, as DNA: TGCGCCAGCAGCGGGAGTGGCCGGGGTAATGAGCAGTTCTTC. Protein product: CASSGSGRGNEQFF.

The chain has TRBV7-6 and TRBJ2-3, with D possibly TRBD2 on 5 matching bases. Germline assignment: CDR1 SGHVS and CDR2 FNYEAQ. The CDR3 totals 15 residues. V lost 3 bases and J lost 1, with 11 bases in between. CDR3 sequence reads: CASSFRGRGTDTQYF. Written as DNA, the CDR3 is TGTGCCAGCAGCTTTCGGGGAAGGGGCACAGATACGCAGTATTTT.

This chain uses TRBV28 with TRBJ1-1; no clear D. CDR3 size: 11 residues. Deletions cut 1 base from V and 10 bases from J, with 7 bases between. From germline, CDR1 is MDHEN and CDR2 SYDVKM. For the CDR3, the DNA is TGTGCCAGCAGTTTATCCAACCTAGCTTTCTTT. Protein product: CASSLSNLAFF.

The V and J genes are TRBV9 and TRBJ2-1; tentative D call: TRBD2 (5 bases). The CDR3 runs 14 residues. Germline V lookup: CDR1 SGDLS, CDR2 YYNGEE. V lost 4 bases and J 6 bases, leaving 14 bases between the germline ends. The DNA for the CDR3 is TGTGCCAGCAGCCCCGGGGTTGGCCTCAATGAGCAGTTCTTC. This gives the protein CASSPGVGLNEQFF.